The 24 T cell receptor beta chains given below trace back to one sample, sequenced in a study of T cell repertoires in cytomegalovirus infection. MiXCR, run by TCRdb on the reads, gives a single entry per CDR3 protein. The data show around 300,000 distinct CDR3 sequences, 25% seen once. Their recognized antigens are unknown. Sequenced material: cultured PBMCs, taken from culture after CMV antigen stimulation. All receptors derive from a human donor in good health (CMV status not recorded). Some clones in this sample may be carry-over from other donors' samples.

This clonotype has just a few counts. The chain has TRBV24-1 and TRBJ2-5; 13 bases align to TRBD2. The V gene end was trimmed by 4 bases and the J gene end by 5 bases; junction bases not matched to a gene: 12. Germline V gives CDR1 KGHDR, CDR2 SFDVKD. The CDR3 totals 18 residues. CDR3 nucleotide sequence: TGTGCCACCAGTGACCCGAACACCGGACTAGCGGGAGCGGAGACCCAGTACTTC. Translation gives CATSDPNTGLAGAETQYF.

This rearrangement joins TRBV20-1 to TRBJ2-3; maybe TRBD2 (7 bases). Germline V gene sequence: CDR1 DFQATT, CDR2 SNEGSKA (reference sequence). The V end was cut by 5 bases, the J end by 4 bases, with 16 bases between. This CDR3 is 14 amino acids long. CDR3: CSAPRRGRADTQYF. The CDR3 coding sequence is TGCAGTGCTCCTCGTAGGGGGAGGGCAGATACGCAGTATTTT.

V and J are TRBV5-6 and TRBJ1-1; a weak D match, TRBD1 (6 bases). V lost 1 base, J lost 7 bases, and 8 bases lay in between. CDR3 size: 12 residues. Germline CDR1 SGHDT, CDR2 YYEEEE. CDR3 sequence (DNA): TGTGCCAGCAGCTTGACGGACAGTGAAGCTTTCTTT. Its translation: CASSLTDSEAFF.

This clonotype was observed once. This chain uses TRBV6-2 or TRBV6-3 with TRBJ1-4, with D hard to call. CDR1 is MNHEY, CDR2 SVGEGT, per germline. Trimming cost V 7 bases and J 6 bases, with 9 bases left between them. The CDR3 contains 12 residues. The CDR3 is CASKAGDEKLFF. CDR3 sequence (DNA): TGTGCCAGCAAGGCCGGGGATGAAAAACTGTTTTTT.

This chain links TRBV11-2 with TRBJ1-4; D call uncertain. V lost 1 base to trimming and J lost 0 bases, with 9 bases between them. CDR3 length equals 16 residues. CDR1 and CDR2 from the germline V gene are SGHAT and FQNNGV. DNA of the CDR3: TGTGCCAGCAGCTTAGGGGTTGTGTCAACTAATGAAAAACTGTTTTTT. This encodes CASSLGVVSTNEKLFF.

Ten or more counts support this clonotype. The gene calls are TRBV7-2 and TRBJ2-3; no firm D call. This CDR3 has 18 residues. V was cut by 5 bases and J by 3 bases, with 24 bases left in between. From germline, CDR1 is SGHTA and CDR2 FQGNSA. This CDR3 reads CASSPTLGRQRSTDTQYF. The CDR3 DNA is TGTGCCAGCAGCCCAACCCTCGGACGCCAGAGAAGTACAGATACGCAGTATTTT.

This sequence joins TRBV27 and TRBJ1-2; weak D call: TRBD1 (5 bases). The CDR3 extends over 15 amino acids. Germline V lookup: CDR1 MNHEY, CDR2 SMNVEV (reference sequence). Trimming stripped 5 bases from V and 4 bases from J, with 17 bases between. CDR3 sequence: CASSITGTTSYGYTF. The CDR3 DNA reads TGTGCCAGCAGTATTACCGGGACGACGAGCTATGGCTACACCTTC.

The chain recombines TRBV5-6 with TRBJ1-2; D ambiguous. The CDR3 runs 15 residues. Germline V CDR1 and CDR2: SGHDT, YYEEEE. The V and J ends lost 0 bases and 4 bases respectively, with 13 bases between them. CDR3 coding DNA: TGTGCCAGCAGCTTGGCCTTGGCCCCGGCCTATGGCTACACCTTC. Translation gives CASSLALAPAYGYTF.

V is TRBV7-6 and J is TRBJ2-3; 11 bases line up with TRBD2. Germline loops: CDR1 SGHVS, CDR2 FNYEAQ. V lost 5 bases, J lost 3 bases, and 7 bases stayed unmatched. CDR3 length: 16 amino acids. The chain's CDR3 is CASSLRTSGWTDTQYF. DNA for the CDR3: TGTGCCAGCAGCCTCAGGACTAGCGGGTGGACAGATACGCAGTATTTT.

This clonotype was seen a handful of times. The rearrangement joins TRBV4-3 to TRBJ2-3; 7 nucleotides align to TRBD2. Losses at the gene ends were 1 base for V and 5 bases for J; bases not matched to a gene: 9. CDR1 and CDR2 (germline): LGHNA, YSLEER. The CDR3 has 16 residues. The CDR3 DNA follows: TGCGCCAGCAGCCAAGGTGGGAGGGAGGGTAGAGATACGCAGTATTTT. Its protein product is CASSQGGREGRDTQYF.

A few counts support this clonotype. The genes are TRBV6-2 or TRBV6-3 and TRBJ2-7; TRBD2 is a possible D gene (5 bases). V dropped 4 bases and J dropped 5 bases, with 21 bases sitting between them. The length of the CDR3 is 16 residues. Germline V gene data show CDR1 as MNHEY and CDR2 as SVGEGT. The CDR3 region is CASSSFGVFFFHEQYV. The DNA of the CDR3 is TGTGCCAGCAGTTCCTTCGGGGTCTTTTTCTTCCACGAGCAGTACGTC.

The chain uses TRBV20-1 and TRBJ2-3; 10 bases align to TRBD2. This CDR3 is built from 15 residues. V gave up 0 bases and J gave up 6 bases; unmatched junction bases: 6. Germline CDR1 is DFQATT and CDR2 is SNEGSKA (reference sequence). DNA of the CDR3: TGCAGTGCTAGAGATTTAGCGGGAGGTGGTGATACGCAGTATTTT. It codes for CSARDLAGGGDTQYF.

This clonotype was picked up a small number of times. The chain uses TRBV24-1 and TRBJ1-5, with TRBD1 matching over 7 bases. The V gene end was trimmed by 9 bases and the J gene end by 6 bases; junction bases not matched to a gene: 7. The CDR3 has 13 amino acids. Germline CDR1 and CDR2: KGHDR and SFDVKD. Here the CDR3 reads CATRGGLGQPQHF. DNA of the CDR3: TGTGCCACCCGAGGGGGCTTAGGTCAGCCCCAGCATTTT.

This clonotype has just a few counts. The chain couples TRBV20-1 to TRBJ2-7, with D uncertain. The CDR3 consists of 12 residues. Trimming took 1 base from V and 3 from J, leaving 7 bases between them. Per germline, CDR1 DFQATT and CDR2 SNEGSKA (reference sequence). CDR3 in DNA: TGCAGTGCTAGAGCACCAGTCTACGAGCAGTACTTC. Translated: CSARAPVYEQYF.

The chain links TRBV7-2 to TRBJ2-1; no firm D call. The CDR3 has 17 amino acids. Between the trimmed V and J ends, which lost 5 bases and 0 bases, there was a span of 17 bases. Per germline, CDR1 SGHTA and CDR2 FQGNSA. CDR3 nucleotide sequence: TGTGCCAGCAGCACCCCGACCGGGCGGAGCTCCTACAATGAGCAGTTCTTC. Translating gives CASSTPTGRSSYNEQFF.

The V gene is TRBV27, the J gene TRBJ2-7; D unresolved. The CDR3 runs to 10 residues. CDR1 and CDR2 (germline): MNHEY, SMNVEV (reference sequence). Deletions cut 7 bases from V and 7 bases from J, with 8 bases between. The CDR3 region is CASTCPEQYV. The CDR3 region has the DNA TGTGCCAGCACCTGTCCGGAGCAGTACGTC.

The CDR3 nucleotides read TGTGCCAGCAGCTTAGGAGGGGAGTATGAGCAGTTCTTC. This codes for CASSLGGEYEQFF. The chain couples TRBV7-6 to TRBJ2-1; D assignment may be TRBD1 or TRBD2 (5 bases each). V was clipped by 1 base and J by 8 bases, with 9 bases between them. Germline CDR1 SGHVS, CDR2 FNYEAQ. The length of the CDR3 is 13 residues.

The chain is built from TRBV6-2 or TRBV6-3 and TRBJ1-1; D is ambiguous. Germline CDR1 MNHEY, CDR2 SVGEGT. This CDR3 region has 13 residues. The V end lost 2 bases, the J end lost 3 bases, and 7 bases lay between the germline ends. The CDR3 sequence is CASSYEPDTEAFF. As DNA, the CDR3 is TGTGCCAGCAGTTACGAGCCGGACACTGAAGCTTTCTTT.

This clonotype was counted ten times or more. V and J are TRBV7-6 and TRBJ2-3; D gene uncertain. The V and J ends lost 5 bases and 2 bases respectively, with 20 bases between them. The CDR3 extends over 17 amino acids. CDR1 is SGHVS, CDR2 FNYEAQ, per germline. The CDR3 here is CASSPSLQRGNTDTQYF. The CDR3 nucleotides read TGTGCCAGCAGCCCTTCCCTTCAGCGCGGTAACACAGATACGCAGTATTTT. Using reference TRBV7-6 and TRBJ2-3 for the parts outside the CDR3, the full variable domain is GAGVSQSPRYKVTKRGQDVALRCDPISGHVSLYWYRQALGQGPEFLTYFNYEAQQDKSGLPNDRFSAERPEGSISTLTIQRTEQRDSAMYRCASSPSLQRGNTDTQYFGPGTRLTVL.

This clonotype came up many times. CDR3 residues: CASSPIAGGGRELFF. The CDR3 nucleotides read TGTGCCAGCAGTCCTATAGCGGGAGGGGGAAGGGAGCTGTTTTTT. The chain carries TRBV7-2 and TRBJ2-2; TRBD2 matches at 11 bases. Germline assignment: CDR1 SGHTA and CDR2 FQGNSA. The trim removed 6 bases at V and 9 bases at J, leaving 9 bases unmatched. The CDR3 has 15 residues.

This clonotype was seen ten or more times. The rearrangement links TRBV7-2 to TRBJ2-2, with D perhaps given as TRBD1 or TRBD2 (6 bases each). This CDR3 spans 16 amino acids. Trimming left V 0 bases short and J 5 bases short, with 13 bases between. Germline-derived CDR1 and CDR2 are SGHTA and FQGNSA. CDR3 loop: CASSLAWGAETGELFF. The CDR3 region has the DNA TGTGCCAGCAGCTTAGCATGGGGGGCGGAAACCGGGGAGCTGTTTTTT. The complete variable domain, with remaining parts taken from reference TRBV7-2 and TRBJ2-2, reads GAGVSQSPSNKVTEKGKDVELRCDPISGHTALYWYRQSLGQGLEFLIYFQGNSAPDKSGLPSDRFSAERTGGSVSTLTIQRTQQEDSAVYLCASSLAWGAETGELFFGEGSRLTVL.

This clonotype was recorded a few times. A read error may be the cause here, since a much bigger clone is one base away. This chain uses TRBV7-6 with TRBJ2-2; D not certain. Trimming shortened V by 0 bases and J by 4 bases, and 6 bases separated the two germline ends. Germline V gene lookup returns CDR1 SGHVS and CDR2 FNYEAQ. This CDR3 contains 14 residues. The CDR3 sequence is CASSLAWTTGELFF. In nucleotides, the CDR3 is TGTGCCAGCAGCTTAGCCTGGACCACCGGGGAGCTGTTTTTT.

The V gene is TRBV20-1, the J gene TRBJ2-7; 9 bases map to TRBD1. V shed 6 bases, J shed 3 bases, and the junction held 15 bases outside the gene matches. The germline gives CDR1 DFQATT, CDR2 SNEGSKA (reference sequence). The CDR3 spans 16 residues. CDR3 sequence: CSASPQYRTGVYEQYV. CDR3 nucleotides: TGCAGTGCCAGCCCTCAATACCGGACAGGGGTCTACGAGCAGTACGTC.

CDR3 nucleotides: TGTGCCAGCAGTCTGTACTACAGGGGTCCAAACAATGAGCAGTTCTTC. Translating it yields CASSLYYRGPNNEQFF. J is TRBJ2-1 and V is TRBV28, with TRBD1 matching 7 bases. J was trimmed by 5 bases and V by 5 bases; bases with no gene match: 12. The CDR3 sequence is 16 residues long. CDR1 and CDR2 (germline): MDHEN, SYDVKM.